Below, 27 T cell receptor beta chains from the same sample are listed, as sequenced in a study of identical twins. TCRdb ran MiXCR on the 5' RACE reads and lists one entry per CDR3 protein. The sample records 550,000 to 700,000 distinct CDR3 sequences, around 20% being singletons. These data were also filed under a second study, of T cells expressing NK-cell markers.

The source material was PBMCs. These receptors all stem from a woman aged 18-30 years in good health.

This clonotype was counted a few times. V is TRBV7-3 and J is TRBJ2-5; D not resolved. V shed 0 bases and J shed 4 bases, with 12 bases lying between them. The CDR3 sequence is 15 residues long. The germline V gene encodes CDR1 SGHTA and CDR2 FQGTGA. The DNA for the CDR3 is TGTGCCAGCAGCTTAACCGGTTCCGGCGGAGAGACCCAGTACTTC. It is translated as CASSLTGSGGETQYF.

The J gene is TRBJ2-1, the V gene TRBV12-3 or TRBV12-4; possibly TRBD2 for D (5 bases). V shed 3 bases and J shed 5 bases, with 11 bases lying between them. The CDR3 is 14 residues long. The DNA of the CDR3 is TGTGCCAGCAGTTTCGGGGTACCGAACAATGAGCAGTTCTTC. Protein product: CASSFGVPNNEQFF.

This clonotype was counted only a few times. The chain couples TRBV20-1 to TRBJ2-3; tentative D call: TRBD1 (6 bases). V lost 6 bases, J lost 3 bases, and 10 bases lay in between. The CDR3 consists of 12 residues. Per the germline V gene, CDR1 is DFQATT and CDR2 is SNEGSKA (reference sequence). In nucleotides, the CDR3 is TGCAGTGCGACCAGGGGAACAGATACGCAGTATTTT. This gives the protein CSATRGTDTQYF.

This clonotype was found a few times. The rearrangement joins TRBV20-1 to TRBJ1-1, with D uncertain. This CDR3 has 11 amino acids. CDR1 DFQATT and CDR2 SNEGSKA come from the germline V gene (reference sequence). V lost 5 bases to trimming and J lost 8 bases, with 12 bases between them. CDR3 sequence reads: CSAYYSVEAFF. CDR3 nucleotides: TGCAGTGCTTACTACTCTGTAGAAGCTTTCTTT.

This clonotype has a handful of counts. The gene calls are TRBV6-1 and TRBJ2-7; D is possibly TRBD2 (6 bases). Deletions cut 5 bases from V and 6 bases from J, with 20 bases between. The CDR3 is 15 residues long. Germline CDR1 is MNHNS and CDR2 is SASEGT. CDR3: CASSRRVHPSGEQYF. The CDR3 coding sequence is TGTGCCAGCAGTCGGAGGGTGCACCCCTCTGGCGAGCAGTACTTC.

The chain recombines TRBV25-1 with TRBJ1-2, with D possibly matching TRBD1 (5 bases). The CDR3 contains 15 residues. Germline CDR1 reads MGHDK; CDR2 reads SYGVNS. V was pared by 2 bases and J by 2 bases, with 12 bases between. The CDR3 spells CASSEPGVGNYGYTF. The CDR3 DNA sequence: TGTGCCAGCAGTGAACCGGGGGTAGGGAACTATGGCTACACCTTC.

This chain connects TRBV6-1 to TRBJ2-1, with TRBD2 identical over 13 bases. CDR1 and CDR2 (germline): MNHNS, SASEGT. V trimming: 5 bases; J trimming: 6 bases; junction bases outside the gene matches: 4. CDR3 length: 15 amino acids. The CDR3 DNA sequence: TGTGCCAGCAGTCCGGGACTAGCGGGAACCAATGAGCAGTTCTTC. It codes for CASSPGLAGTNEQFF.

J is TRBJ2-1 and V is TRBV15, with D possibly matching TRBD2 (6 bases). This CDR3 has 15 amino acids. The V gene's germline CDR1 is LNHNV and CDR2 YYDKDF (reference sequence). V was trimmed by 5 bases and J by 7 bases, leaving 18 bases between them. In DNA form, the CDR3 reads TGTGCCACCAGCCCACTAGCAGGGCTGCGGAATGAGCAGTTCTTC. Its translation: CATSPLAGLRNEQFF.

The chain joins TRBV5-1 to TRBJ2-5; perhaps TRBD2 as D (6 bases). The CDR3 is 14 amino acids. The V gene lost 3 bases and the J gene lost 4 bases, with 13 bases spanning the gap. Germline loops: CDR1 SGHRS, CDR2 YFSETQ. The CDR3 DNA sequence: TGCGCCAGCAGCTCATCGGGAGTCTCAGAGACCCAGTACTTC. Protein sequence: CASSSSGVSETQYF.

The chain is built from TRBV12-3 or TRBV12-4 and TRBJ1-2, with D maybe TRBD1 (6 bases). This CDR3 region has 12 residues. V was pared by 6 bases and J by 8 bases, with 13 bases between. CDR3 amino acids: CASRVQGGGYTF. The CDR3 coding sequence is TGTGCCAGCAGGGTACAGGGCGGAGGCTACACCTTC.

The rearrangement uses TRBV29-1 and TRBJ2-1; 9 nucleotides agree with TRBD2. The germline V gene encodes CDR1 SQVTM and CDR2 ANQGSEA. The CDR3 spans 18 residues. V dropped 4 bases and J dropped 4; count of bases not matched to a gene: 17. The DNA of the CDR3 is TGCAGCGTTGGGGGCCAGGGTAGCGGGAGATTACGGTACAATGAGCAGTTCTTC. It encodes CSVGGQGSGRLRYNEQFF.

The rearrangement joins TRBV10-3 to TRBJ2-2; the D gene could be TRBD1 or TRBD2 (5 bases each). Between the trimmed V and J ends, which lost 5 bases and 4 bases, there was a span of 14 bases. CDR1 and CDR2 (germline): ENHRY, SYGVKD. This CDR3 spans 15 amino acids. The CDR3 spells CAISMMGRSTGELFF. The DNA for the CDR3 is TGTGCCATCAGTATGATGGGACGGAGCACCGGGGAGCTGTTTTTT.

This clonotype was detected only a few times. V usage is TRBV7-9 and J usage is TRBJ2-7, with D unclear. The CDR3 is made up of 14 amino acids. V was shortened by 1 base and J by 4 bases, with 11 bases between the two germline ends. Germline CDR1 and CDR2: SEHNR and FQNEAQ (reference sequence). The CDR3 DNA reads TGTGCCAGCAGCTTAGAATTTAAGGAATACGAGCAGTACTTC. Amino acids: CASSLEFKEYEQYF.

This clonotype was observed a handful of times. This chain joins TRBV29-1 and TRBJ2-1; 10 positions agree with TRBD1. The germline V gene encodes CDR1 SQVTM and CDR2 ANQGSEA. The V segment lost 1 base and the J segment 10 bases; nucleotides outside the gene matches: 7. The CDR3 loop spans 14 amino acids. CDR3 in amino acids: CSVEGGQGLWEQFF. CDR3 in DNA: TGCAGCGTTGAAGGGGGACAGGGGCTGTGGGAGCAGTTCTTC.

This clonotype was recorded a few times. The chain carries TRBV27 and TRBJ2-7; no definite D call. The CDR3 loop spans 16 amino acids. Germline V lookup: CDR1 MNHEY, CDR2 SMNVEV (reference sequence). V was shortened by 2 bases and J by 4 bases, with 18 bases between the two germline ends. CDR3 nucleotide sequence: TGTGCCAGCAGTTTAAAAGGGAAGTTACCCGTTTACGAGCAGTACTTC. This translates into CASSLKGKLPVYEQYF.

This sequence joins TRBV28 and TRBJ2-6, with a tentative D call TRBD1 (6 bases). The V and J ends lost 5 bases and 7 bases respectively, with 9 bases between them. The CDR3 spans 13 residues. Germline V gives CDR1 MDHEN, CDR2 SYDVKM. CDR3 sequence reads: CASSQGGANVLTF. Written as DNA, the CDR3 is TGTGCCAGCAGTCAAGGGGGTGCCAACGTCCTGACTTTC.

The chain has TRBV3-1 and TRBJ2-5, with D unclear. The CDR3 spans 14 residues. V was clipped by 1 base and J by 5 bases, with 11 bases between them. Germline CDR1 is LGHDT and CDR2 is YNNKEL (reference sequence). CDR3 in amino acids: CASSQVSAPETQYF. CDR3 DNA sequence: TGTGCCAGCAGCCAAGTCTCGGCCCCTGAGACCCAGTACTTC.

The V gene is TRBV3-1, the J gene TRBJ2-3, with D hard to call. The CDR3 covers 14 residues. CDR1 and CDR2 from the germline V gene are LGHDT and YNNKEL (reference sequence). Trimming pared 5 bases from V and 2 bases from J, leaving 11 bases between. CDR3 coding DNA: TGTGCCAGCAGCTCCCCTAGGAACACAGATACGCAGTATTTT. It codes for CASSSPRNTDTQYF.

This chain's CDR3 is CASSLDPDYEQYF. For the CDR3, the DNA is TGCGCCAGCAGCTTGGATCCAGATTACGAGCAGTACTTC. V is TRBV5-1 and J is TRBJ2-7; D unclear. Deletions cut 0 bases from V and 4 bases from J, with 8 bases between. CDR3 length: 13 amino acids. Germline V lookup: CDR1 SGHRS, CDR2 YFSETQ.

V gene TRBV20-1 combines with J gene TRBJ1-1; tentative D call: TRBD1 (6 bases). The CDR3 loop spans 16 amino acids. Trimming removed 0 bases at V and 1 base at J, with 15 bases between. CDR1 is DFQATT, CDR2 SNEGSKA, per germline (reference sequence). The CDR3: CSARDRFGGQNTEAFF. Here the CDR3 DNA reads TGCAGTGCTAGAGATCGCTTCGGGGGCCAGAACACTGAAGCTTTCTTT.

In this sample, this clonotype turned up many times. The chain has TRBV3-1 and TRBJ1-5; no clear D. The CDR3 covers 13 residues. The germline V gene has CDR1 LGHDT and CDR2 YNNKEL (reference sequence). Trimming pared 3 bases from V and 8 bases from J, leaving 11 bases between. CDR3 residues: CASSQGINKPQHF. The DNA of the CDR3 is TGTGCCAGCAGCCAGGGCATTAACAAGCCCCAGCATTTT.

CDR3 in DNA: TGTGCCAGCAAGGGGGCGGGTGGCTACCAAGAGACCCAGTACTTC. Residues: CASKGAGGYQETQYF. The chain combines TRBV7-8 with TRBJ2-5; 7 positions agree with TRBD1. The CDR3 totals 15 residues. Germline-derived CDR1 and CDR2 are SGHVS and FQNEAQ. J was trimmed by 0 bases and V by 7 bases; bases with no gene match: 8.

This clonotype was picked up a small number of times. The chain uses TRBV11-2 and TRBJ2-1, with TRBD2 matching 8 bases. From germline, CDR1 is SGHAT and CDR2 FQNNGV. Germline trimming cut 0 bases from V and 5 bases from J; bases unmatched to any gene: 9. This CDR3 is 17 amino acids long. The CDR3 protein is CASSLEGIAGRHNEQFF. The CDR3 nucleotides read TGTGCCAGCAGCTTAGAAGGGATAGCGGGACGTCACAATGAGCAGTTCTTC.

The V call is TRBV9, the J call TRBJ1-3; D remains unclear. CDR1 and CDR2 from the germline V gene are SGDLS and YYNGEE. V was clipped by 2 bases and J by 0 bases, with 9 bases between them. The CDR3 spans 15 residues. CDR3 protein: CASSVGTVSGNTIYF. CDR3 DNA: TGTGCCAGCAGCGTTGGCACTGTCTCTGGAAACACCATATATTTT.

This clonotype was detected only a few times. The rearrangement joins TRBV12-3 or TRBV12-4 to TRBJ2-1; tentative D call: TRBD1 (6 bases). There are 18 residues in the CDR3. V lost 5 bases, J lost 2 bases, and 22 bases lay in between. The CDR3 loop reads CASSPRGQGLHAYNEQFF. As DNA, the CDR3 is TGTGCCAGCAGTCCTAGGGGACAAGGACTCCACGCCTACAATGAGCAGTTCTTC.

The chain is built from TRBV5-6 and TRBJ2-5, with 9 bases aligning to TRBD1. The CDR3 is made up of 17 amino acids. Germline assignment: CDR1 SGHDT and CDR2 YYEEEE. J was trimmed by 1 base and V by 2 bases; bases with no gene match: 9. For the CDR3, the DNA is TGTGCCAGCAGCTTATTCCCGGGACAGGGCCCCCAAGAGACCCAGTACTTC. Its protein is CASSLFPGQGPQETQYF.

This clonotype was detected a few times. This sequence joins TRBV5-1 and TRBJ2-7; D unclear. Germline CDR1 SGHRS, CDR2 YFSETQ. The CDR3 covers 14 residues. V gave up 0 bases and J gave up 3 bases, with 10 bases separating them. The CDR3 sequence is CASSLVGSIYEQYF. CDR3 sequence (DNA): TGCGCCAGCAGCTTGGTTGGCTCCATCTACGAGCAGTACTTC.